This T cell receptor (beta chain) appears in the sequencing data of a study of blood T cell repertoires in COVID-19. TCRdb keeps only in-frame clones here, not all; method: immunoSEQ multiplex PCR. The table lists fewer than 600,000 clones, roughly 87% of them singletons. The V gene's germline CDR1 is MNHNS and CDR2 SASEGT. The CDR3 contains 15 residues. The V end was cut by 1 base, the J end by 0 bases, with 10 bases between. The V gene is TRBV6-1, the J gene TRBJ2-7, with D possibly TRBD2 on 5 matching bases. The receptor comes from a man younger than 35 with COVID-19, enrolled during active disease. The source material was peripheral blood. The CDR3: CASSEGSDTSYEQYF. The CDR3 nucleotides read TGTGCCAGCAGTGAAGGTAGCGACACCTCCTACGAGCAGTACTTC.